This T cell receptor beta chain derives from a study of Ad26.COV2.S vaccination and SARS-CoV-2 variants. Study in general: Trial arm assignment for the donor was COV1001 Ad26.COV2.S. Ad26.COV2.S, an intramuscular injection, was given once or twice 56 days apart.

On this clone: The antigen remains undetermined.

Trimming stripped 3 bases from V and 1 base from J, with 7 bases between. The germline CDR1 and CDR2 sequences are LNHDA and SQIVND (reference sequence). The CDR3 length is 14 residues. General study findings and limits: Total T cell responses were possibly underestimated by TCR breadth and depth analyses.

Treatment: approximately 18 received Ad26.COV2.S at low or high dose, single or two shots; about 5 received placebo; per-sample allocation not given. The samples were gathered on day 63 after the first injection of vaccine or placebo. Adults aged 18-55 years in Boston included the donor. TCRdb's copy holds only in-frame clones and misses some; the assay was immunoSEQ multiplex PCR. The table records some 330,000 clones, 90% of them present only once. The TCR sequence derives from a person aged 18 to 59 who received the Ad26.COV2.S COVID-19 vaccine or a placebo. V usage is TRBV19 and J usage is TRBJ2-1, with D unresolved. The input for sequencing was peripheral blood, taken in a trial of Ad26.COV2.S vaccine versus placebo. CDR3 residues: CASSMQQSYNEQFF. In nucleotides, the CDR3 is TGTGCCAGTAGTATGCAGCAGTCCTACAATGAGCAGTTCTTC.